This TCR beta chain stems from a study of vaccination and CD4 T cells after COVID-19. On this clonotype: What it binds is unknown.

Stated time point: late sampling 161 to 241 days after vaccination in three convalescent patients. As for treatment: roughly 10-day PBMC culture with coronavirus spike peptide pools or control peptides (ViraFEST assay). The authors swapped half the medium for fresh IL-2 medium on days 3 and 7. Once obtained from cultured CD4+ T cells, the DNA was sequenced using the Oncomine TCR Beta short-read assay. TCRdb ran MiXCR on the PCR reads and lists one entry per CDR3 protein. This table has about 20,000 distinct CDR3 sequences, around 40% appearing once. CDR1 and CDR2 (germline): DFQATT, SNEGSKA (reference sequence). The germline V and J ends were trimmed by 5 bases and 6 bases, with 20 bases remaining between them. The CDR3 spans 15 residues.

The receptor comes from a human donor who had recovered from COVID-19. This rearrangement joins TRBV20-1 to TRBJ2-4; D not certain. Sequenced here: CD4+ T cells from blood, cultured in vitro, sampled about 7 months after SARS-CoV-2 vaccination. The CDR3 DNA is TGCAGTGCTGCCCCCCCCCGAAGTTGGGGAAACATTCAGTACTTC. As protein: CSAAPPRSWGNIQYF.